The 2 T cell receptor beta chains below all came from one sample that was sequenced in a study of beta chain features in type 1 diabetes (dated by TCRdb to 2016 to 2018). The paper as a whole reports these results and caveats: A moderate but significant shortening of TCRB CDR3 length was observed in type 1 diabetes patients in all four CD4+ subsets.

Receptors were amplified or captured by the immunoSEQ multiplex PCR assay. The entire isolated RNA was reverse transcribed using the High Capacity cDNA Reverse Transcription Kit, and thus expressed TCRB transcripts were sequenced. TCRdb took this table from immuneACCESS and kept in-frame rearrangements with V and J called. Such tables lack part of the clones; where checked against another copy, unresolved V genes explain under half of the gap, and the rest is unexplained. In this sample the table shows 250,000 to 300,000 clones, less than 30% of which occur a single time. The ten largest clones represent roughly 0.011% of the sample. Their antigens remain unidentified. The sequencing input was naive CD4+ T cells from blood. What the cell subset or site label conveys for this sample: true naive CD4+ T cells. The receptors here all came from a woman in her 30s with type 1 diabetes.

Only a few counts were recorded for this clone. The chain employs TRBV7-9 and TRBJ1-1; D is possibly TRBD1 (5 bases). Germline V gene lookup returns CDR1 SEHNR and CDR2 FQNEAQ (reference sequence). V was trimmed by 0 bases and J by 4 bases, leaving 12 bases between them. The CDR3 totals 15 residues. The DNA of the CDR3 is TGTGCCAGCAGCTTAGCGTCGGTCGGGGGCACTGAAGCTTTCTTT. Protein product: CASSLASVGGTEAFF. Together with reference TRBV7-9 and TRBJ1-1, the CDR3 gives the full variable domain: DTGVSQNPRHKITKRGQNVTFRCDPISEHNRLYWYRQTLGQGPEFLTYFQNEAQLEKSRLLSDRFSAERPKGSFSTLEIQRTEQGDSAMYLCASSLASVGGTEAFFGQGTRLTVV.

V is TRBV7-2 and J is TRBJ2-7; a possible D gene is TRBD2 (6 bases). CDR1 and CDR2 (germline): SGHTA, FQGNSA. CDR3 length: 15 amino acids. V dropped 5 bases and J dropped 2 bases, with 16 bases sitting between them. Here the CDR3 reads CASSLELRTTYEQYF. The CDR3 region has the DNA TGTGCCAGCAGCCTCGAGTTGAGGACTACCTACGAGCAGTACTTC.